The source of this TCR beta chain is a study of cytomegalovirus exposure and HLA in healthy donors. Study-wide results and caveats: TCR beta chain V- and J-gene trimming was linked, in a later analysis, to a missense variant in DCLRE1C. Several top significant clusters appeared, in a later analysis, to be linked to common viral pathogens. Reportedly, TCR beta sequences accurately predicted HLA-A and HLA-B alleles in most subjects.

PCR amplification relied on 60 Vbeta primers (plus 13 Jbeta primers). Sequencing was performed with immunoSEQ multiplex PCR; in TCRdb, only in-frame clones are kept and a portion is missing. Seen here are around 150,000 clones, almost 80% observed once, and the top ten hold about 1.3%. Comments on this clone: The antigen remains unidentified.

Input material: PBMCs. The sequence was obtained from a woman aged 45-65 years in good health and CMV-seronegative.

In DNA, the CDR3 is TGCAGCGTTAGTCCGGGAGAGACCCAGTACTTC. This gives the protein CSVSPGETQYF. This chain uses TRBV29-1 with TRBJ2-5; D call uncertain. The CDR3 covers 11 residues. The ends were cut back, 5 bases at V and 4 bases at J, with 8 bases in the middle. CDR1 SQVTM and CDR2 ANQGSEA come from the germline V gene.